A selection of T cell receptor beta chains follows, all from one sample in a study of blood T cell repertoires in COVID-19. TCRdb keeps only in-frame clones here, not all; method: immunoSEQ multiplex PCR. The sample comprises more than 250,000 clones, approximately 90% of which are singletons, and 1% to 1.5% rests with the top ten. Sample: PBMCs or T cells enriched from blood (not recorded which). These receptors were obtained from a woman between 35 and 50 years old with acute COVID-19. CDR3s include the opening cysteine and the closing phenylalanine or tryptophan. The D gene is left open where the match is weak. Size tells how often a clone was seen (once, few, many) or the class of an expanded clone, and some rows leave it out.

abundance	v_gene	d_gene	j_gene	CDR3aa
-	TRBV5-1	-	TRBJ2-6	CASSLAGSGANVLTF
-	TRBV19	TRBD1	TRBJ1-3	CASSRDSGSHTIYF
-	TRBV4-1	-	TRBJ2-3	CASSRGTGTDTQYF
-	TRBV30	TRBD1	TRBJ1-5	CAWSVLSWGQEMDNQPQHF
-	TRBV10-1	TRBD2	TRBJ2-5	CASSEAGGETQYF
-	TRBV5-6	-	TRBJ2-1	CASSLVMAVNEQFF
-	TRBV5-4	TRBD2	TRBJ2-1	CASSLTVMGLVSGEQFF
once	TRBV18	TRBD1	TRBJ2-5	CASSRQGGIQETQYF
-	TRBV28	-	TRBJ1-2	CASSFGGPPSPEGYTF
-	TRBV12-3/TRBV12-4	-	TRBJ1-1	CASRRGNTEAFF